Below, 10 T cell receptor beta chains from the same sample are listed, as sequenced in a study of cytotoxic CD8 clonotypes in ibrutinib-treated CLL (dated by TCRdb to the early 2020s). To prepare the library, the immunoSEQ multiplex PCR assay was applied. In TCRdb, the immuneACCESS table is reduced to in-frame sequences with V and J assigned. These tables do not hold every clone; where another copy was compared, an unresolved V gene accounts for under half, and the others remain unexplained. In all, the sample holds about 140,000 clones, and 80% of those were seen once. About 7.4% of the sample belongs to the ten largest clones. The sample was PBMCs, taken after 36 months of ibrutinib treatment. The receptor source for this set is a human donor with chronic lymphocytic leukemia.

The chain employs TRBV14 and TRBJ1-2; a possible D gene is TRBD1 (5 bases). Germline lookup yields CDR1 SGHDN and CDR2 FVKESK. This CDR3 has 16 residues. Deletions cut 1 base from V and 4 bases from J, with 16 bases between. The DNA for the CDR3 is TGTGCCAGCAGCCAAGTAGGGGTCGGCGCCGGCTATGGCTACACCTTC. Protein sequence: CASSQVGVGAGYGYTF.

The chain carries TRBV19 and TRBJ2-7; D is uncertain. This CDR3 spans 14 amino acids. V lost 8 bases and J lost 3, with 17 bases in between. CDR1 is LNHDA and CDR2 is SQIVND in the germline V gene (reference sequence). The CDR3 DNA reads TGTGCCAGTTCGAGGTCCCTGCCGGTCTACGAGCAGTACTTC. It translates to CASSRSLPVYEQYF.

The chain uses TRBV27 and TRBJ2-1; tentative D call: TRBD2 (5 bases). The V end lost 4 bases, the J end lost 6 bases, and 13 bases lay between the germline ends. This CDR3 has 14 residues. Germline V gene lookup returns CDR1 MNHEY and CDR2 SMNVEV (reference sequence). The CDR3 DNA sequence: TGTGCCAGCAGTTCTGTACTAGTATTCAATGAGCAGTTCTTC. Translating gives CASSSVLVFNEQFF.

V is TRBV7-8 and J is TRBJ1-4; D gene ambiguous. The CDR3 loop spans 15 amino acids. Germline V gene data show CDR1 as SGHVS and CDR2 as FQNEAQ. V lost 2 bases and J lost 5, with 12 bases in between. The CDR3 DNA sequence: TGTGCCAGCAGCTTAACCGTCGGCAGAAATGAAAAACTGTTTTTT. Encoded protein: CASSLTVGRNEKLFF.

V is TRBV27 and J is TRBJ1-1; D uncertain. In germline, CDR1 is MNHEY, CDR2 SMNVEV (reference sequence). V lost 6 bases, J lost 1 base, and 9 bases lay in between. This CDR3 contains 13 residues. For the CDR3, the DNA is TGTGCCAGCAGGACGATAAGGAACACTGAAGCTTTCTTT. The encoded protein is CASRTIRNTEAFF.

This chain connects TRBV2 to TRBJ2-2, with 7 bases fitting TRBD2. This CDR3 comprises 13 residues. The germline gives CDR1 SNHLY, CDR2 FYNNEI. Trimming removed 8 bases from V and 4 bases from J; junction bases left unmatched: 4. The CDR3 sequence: CASRRGTTGELFF. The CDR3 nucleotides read TGTGCCAGCCGGCGGGGGACCACCGGGGAGCTGTTTTTT.

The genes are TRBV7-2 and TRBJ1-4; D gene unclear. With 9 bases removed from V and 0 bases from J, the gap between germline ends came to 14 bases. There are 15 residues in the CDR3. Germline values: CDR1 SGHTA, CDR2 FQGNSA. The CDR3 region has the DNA TGTGCCAGTCGCCCCACGCGGTCAACTAATGAAAAACTGTTTTTT. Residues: CASRPTRSTNEKLFF.

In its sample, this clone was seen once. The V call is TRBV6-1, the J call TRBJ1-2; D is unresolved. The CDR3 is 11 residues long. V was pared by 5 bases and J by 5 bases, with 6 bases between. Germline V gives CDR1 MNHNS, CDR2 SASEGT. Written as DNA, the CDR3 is TGTGCCAGCAGTACGGGGTATGGCTACACCTTC. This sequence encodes CASSTGYGYTF.

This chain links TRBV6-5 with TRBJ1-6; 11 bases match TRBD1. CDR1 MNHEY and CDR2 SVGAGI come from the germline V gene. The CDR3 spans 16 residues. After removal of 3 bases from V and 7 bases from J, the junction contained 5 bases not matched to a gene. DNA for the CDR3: TGTGCCAGCAGTTATGGGACAGGGGGAAGGAATTCACCCCTCCACTTT. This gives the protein CASSYGTGGRNSPLHF.

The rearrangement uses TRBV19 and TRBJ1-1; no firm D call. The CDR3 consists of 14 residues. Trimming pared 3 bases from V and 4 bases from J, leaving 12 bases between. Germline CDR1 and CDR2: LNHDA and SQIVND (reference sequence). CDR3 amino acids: CASSILAAGTEAFF. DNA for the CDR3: TGTGCCAGTAGTATCCTCGCTGCGGGCACTGAAGCTTTCTTT.